Presented here are 32 T cell receptor beta chains from one specimen sequenced in a study of shared clonotypes between healthy human individuals. CD8 cells regarded as naive lacked CD45RO, were positively chosen for CCR7, and omitted terminally differentiated effector memory CD45RA+ cells. Sequencing was performed with immunoSEQ multiplex PCR; in TCRdb, only in-frame clones are kept and a portion is missing. This table has hundreds of thousands of clones, approximately 96% appearing once. Sequenced sample: naive CD8+ T cells sorted from blood. The receptors originated from a woman in her twenties or thirties in good health.

A note on this clone: This CDR3 is also generated by other DNA sequences in the sample. The rearrangement links TRBV27 to TRBJ2-3, with D hard to call. V was shortened by 3 bases and J by 3 bases, with 7 bases between the two germline ends. Germline CDR1 is MNHEY and CDR2 is SMNVEV (reference sequence). This CDR3 contains 13 residues. The CDR3 nucleotides are TGTGCCAGCAGTTTTGGGTCTACAGATACGCAGTATTTT. It translates to CASSFGSTDTQYF.

This rearrangement joins TRBV2 to TRBJ2-2; D not certain. V lost 4 bases and J 7 bases, leaving 4 bases between the germline ends. Germline CDR1 and CDR2: SNHLY and FYNNEI. The length of the CDR3 is 11 residues. CDR3 coding DNA: TGTGCCAGCAGTGTATTCGGGGAGCTGTTTTTT. Protein product: CASSVFGELFF.

The chain couples TRBV15 to TRBJ2-7; the match to TRBD1 covers 8 bases. This CDR3 comprises 14 residues. Trimming cost V 4 bases and J 3 bases; bases outside gene matches: 5. Looked up from germline, CDR1 is LNHNV and CDR2 is YYDKDF (reference sequence). The CDR3 bases are TGTGCCACCAGCACCGGGACAGGATACTACGAGCAGTACTTC. It is translated as CATSTGTGYYEQYF.

The chain joins TRBV5-6 to TRBJ1-1, with D unclear. This CDR3 is built from 18 residues. V was trimmed by 0 bases and J by 4 bases, leaving 22 bases between them. CDR1 and CDR2 from the germline V gene are SGHDT and YYEEEE. In DNA form, the CDR3 reads TGTGCCAGCAGCTTGGTGGTCGGCATTAGGCAGCCGAGCACTGAAGCTTTCTTT. Protein sequence: CASSLVVGIRQPSTEAFF.

J is TRBJ2-7 and V is TRBV4-1; D possibly corresponds to TRBD2 (5 bases). Trimming shortened V by 2 bases and J by 0 bases, and 14 bases separated the two germline ends. In germline, CDR1 is MGHRA, CDR2 YSYEKL. The CDR3 is 16 amino acids. The CDR3 nucleotides read TGCGCCAGCAGCCAATTAGCGACAATTTTCTCCTACGAGCAGTACTTC. Its protein is CASSQLATIFSYEQYF.

V gene TRBV9 combines with J gene TRBJ1-1; 7 positions match TRBD1. This CDR3 has 13 amino acids. Per germline, CDR1 SGDLS and CDR2 YYNGEE. The V gene end was trimmed by 3 bases and the J gene end by 4 bases; junction bases not matched to a gene: 3. The chain's CDR3 is CASSGTGATEAFF. CDR3 DNA: TGTGCCAGCAGCGGAACAGGGGCCACTGAAGCTTTCTTT.

This clone has just a few counts. The CDR3 protein is CASSLSDSYTEAFF. In DNA, the CDR3 is TGTGCCAGCAGTTTATCGGACAGTTACACTGAAGCTTTCTTT. This sequence joins TRBV27 and TRBJ1-1; D is possibly TRBD1 (6 bases). Germline assignment: CDR1 MNHEY and CDR2 SMNVEV (reference sequence). The CDR3 runs 14 residues. V was cut by 0 bases and J by 3 bases, with 8 bases left in between.

The V call is TRBV6-6, the J call TRBJ1-1; 8 bases align to TRBD1. Germline V gene lookup returns CDR1 MNHNY and CDR2 SVGAGI (reference sequence). V was pared by 7 bases and J by 2 bases, with 9 bases of the junction left unmatched. The length of the CDR3 is 15 residues. The CDR3 nucleotides read TGTGCCAGCAAAGGACAGGGCACTACTAACACTGAAGCTTTCTTT. It specifies CASKGQGTTNTEAFF.

The gene calls are TRBV7-8 and TRBJ2-3; 13 positions agree with TRBD2. This CDR3 region has 17 residues. The germline V gene has CDR1 SGHVS and CDR2 FQNEAQ. Losses at the gene ends were 4 bases for V and 6 bases for J; bases not matched to a gene: 10. In nucleotides, the CDR3 is TGTGCCAGCAGCTCCCCCCTTCCACTAGCGGGAGGGGATACGCAGTATTTT. Its translation is CASSSPLPLAGGDTQYF. The complete variable domain, with remaining parts taken from reference TRBV7-8 and TRBJ2-3, reads GAGVSQSPRYKVAKRGQDVALRCDPISGHVSLFWYQQALGQGPEFLTYFQNEAQLDKSGLPSDRFFAERPEGSVSTLKIQRTQQEDSAVYLCASSSPLPLAGGDTQYFGPGTRLTVL.

The chain links TRBV4-1 to TRBJ2-1, with TRBD1 matching 7 bases. The CDR3 is 21 residues long. CDR1 and CDR2 (germline): MGHRA, YSYEKL. The junction had 21 bases not matched to a gene; V was cut back by 4 bases and J by 0 bases. DNA for the CDR3: TGCGCCAGCAGCCGAAGCGGAAGTCCAGGGGAGAAGGGGGCCTCCTACAATGAGCAGTTCTTC. It yields the protein CASSRSGSPGEKGASYNEQFF.

The chain is built from TRBV27 and TRBJ2-1; no clear D gene. With 7 bases removed from V and 7 bases from J, the gap between germline ends came to 14 bases. From germline, CDR1 is MNHEY and CDR2 SMNVEV (reference sequence). The CDR3 runs to 13 residues. The CDR3 region is CASMASGGNEQFF. In DNA, the CDR3 is TGTGCCAGCATGGCCTCGGGCGGAAATGAGCAGTTCTTC.

This chain connects TRBV6-1 to TRBJ2-5; 7 bases match TRBD1. The CDR3 contains 15 residues. From germline, CDR1 is MNHNS and CDR2 SASEGT. The J segment lost 0 bases and the V segment lost 6 bases, leaving 7 bases of the junction unmatched. The CDR3 loop reads CASSGTEWYQETQYF. The DNA for the CDR3 is TGTGCCAGCAGCGGGACAGAGTGGTACCAAGAGACCCAGTACTTC.

The chain employs TRBV6-5 and TRBJ2-3, with TRBD2 matching over 7 bases. CDR1 is MNHEY, CDR2 SVGAGI, per germline. V lost 4 bases, J lost 2 bases, and 6 bases stayed unmatched. This CDR3 is 15 amino acids long. This CDR3 reads CASSFHRGDTDTQYF. CDR3 nucleotides: TGTGCCAGCAGTTTCCATCGGGGGGACACAGATACGCAGTATTTT.

The chain is built from TRBV5-4 and TRBJ2-2; D gene ambiguous. The CDR3 extends over 12 amino acids. Germline V gives CDR1 SGHNT, CDR2 YYREEE (reference sequence). V gave up 0 bases and J gave up 8 bases, with 5 bases separating them. The CDR3 here is CASSLVGGELFF. The CDR3 region has the DNA TGTGCCAGCAGCTTGGTCGGGGGGGAGCTGTTTTTT. The variable domain in full, with the rest retrieved from reference TRBV5-4 and TRBJ2-2, is ETGVTQSPTHLIKTRGQQVTLRCSSQSGHNTVSWYQQALGQGPQFIFQYYREEENGRGNFPPRFSGLQFPNYSSELNVNALELDDSALYLCASSLVGGELFFGEGSRLTVL.

The gene calls are TRBV27 and TRBJ1-5; D not resolved. Germline V CDR1 and CDR2: MNHEY, SMNVEV (reference sequence). V was shortened by 2 bases and J by 0 bases, with 8 bases between the two germline ends. This CDR3 has 15 residues. The chain's CDR3 is CASSLVGDSNQPQHF. CDR3 bases: TGTGCCAGCAGTTTAGTCGGGGATAGCAATCAGCCCCAGCATTTT.

This clone came up once. This chain joins TRBV2 and TRBJ2-7; D is unclear. The germline V gene has CDR1 SNHLY and CDR2 FYNNEI. The CDR3 loop spans 15 amino acids. V lost 3 bases, J lost 0 bases, and 12 bases lay in between. The CDR3 DNA sequence: TGTGCCAGCAGTGACGTGACCGAAAGCTCCTACGAGCAGTACTTC. It yields the protein CASSDVTESSYEQYF.

This chain joins TRBV27 and TRBJ1-5, with 11 nucleotides matching TRBD1. Germline values: CDR1 MNHEY, CDR2 SMNVEV (reference sequence). There are 16 residues in the CDR3. Trimming removed 4 bases from V and 5 bases from J; junction bases left unmatched: 7. Written as DNA, the CDR3 is TGTGCCAGCAGTTCTTGGGGACAGGGGGGCGATCAGCCCCAGCATTTT. Amino acid sequence: CASSSWGQGGDQPQHF.

With respect to this clone: Other DNA sequences from this sample encode an identical CDR3 as well. The gene calls are TRBV6-6 and TRBJ2-1; D ambiguous. CDR1 is MNHNY, CDR2 SVGAGI, per germline (reference sequence). Between the trimmed V and J ends, which lost 1 base and 6 bases, there was a span of 4 bases. The CDR3 consists of 12 residues. The CDR3 DNA is TGTGCCAGCAGTTACTTGGGCAATGAGCAGTTCTTC. Its translation: CASSYLGNEQFF.

CDR3 amino acids: CASSQVGGSIQETQYF. The CDR3 DNA is TGTGCCAGCAGCCAAGTGGGGGGAAGTATCCAAGAGACCCAGTACTTC. This chain uses TRBV14 with TRBJ2-5; a possible D gene is TRBD2 (6 bases). The germline CDR1 and CDR2 sequences are SGHDN and FVKESK. Trimming removed 1 base at V and 1 base at J, with 13 bases between. The CDR3 sequence is 16 residues long.

The CDR3 nucleotides read TGTGCCAGCAGCTTAGTCGGCACGGCAAATTCACCCCTCCACTTT. The encoded protein is CASSLVGTANSPLHF. V and J are TRBV11-2 and TRBJ1-6; D uncertain. V was trimmed by 1 base and J by 7 bases, leaving 11 bases between them. Germline CDR1 and CDR2: SGHAT and FQNNGV. CDR3 size: 15 residues.

The table lists this clone with a count of one. Different DNA sequences within this sample yield the same CDR3. The V gene is TRBV6-5, the J gene TRBJ2-7; D gene unclear. This CDR3 has 13 residues. Germline V lookup: CDR1 MNHEY, CDR2 SVGAGI. V lost 2 bases and J lost 4, with 9 bases in between. Here the CDR3 DNA reads TGTGCCAGCAGTTACCGGACCGGGTACGAGCAGTACTTC. Translation gives CASSYRTGYEQYF.

J is TRBJ1-3 and V is TRBV5-8; unclear D gene. V was shortened by 4 bases and J by 4 bases, with 15 bases between the two germline ends. Germline loops: CDR1 SGHTS, CDR2 YDEGEE. The CDR3 sequence is 15 residues long. Here the CDR3 DNA reads TGTGCCAGCAGCCAGCCCGGACTAGAGGGAAACACCATATATTTT. This gives the protein CASSQPGLEGNTIYF. Full variable domain (outside the CDR3, taken from reference TRBV5-8 and TRBJ1-3): EAGVTQSPTHLIKTRGQQATLRCSPISGHTSVYWYQQALGLGLQFLLWYDEGEERNRGNFPPRFSGRQFPNYSSELNVNALELEDSALYLCASSQPGLEGNTIYFGEGSWLTVV.

The chain links TRBV5-1 to TRBJ1-2, with TRBD1 matching over 7 bases. Germline V gene sequence: CDR1 SGHRS, CDR2 YFSETQ. V lost 4 bases, J lost 5 bases, and 2 bases stayed unmatched. CDR3 length: 12 amino acids. The CDR3 loop is CASSQDRYGYTF. The CDR3 DNA reads TGCGCCAGCAGCCAGGACAGGTATGGCTACACCTTC.

This clone came up once. This chain connects TRBV25-1 to TRBJ2-5, with D tentatively TRBD1 or TRBD2 (5 bases each). The J call may be faulty, since TRBJ2-7 better matches the DNA end. This CDR3 is built from 13 residues. Germline V gives CDR1 MGHDK, CDR2 SYGVNS. This CDR3 is CASISPTTGEQYF. In DNA, the CDR3 is TGTGCCAGCATATCTCCGACTACAGGCGAGCAGTACTTC.

This CDR3 reads CAWSVRTTDTQYF. CDR3 sequence (DNA): TGTGCCTGGAGCGTACGCACGACAGATACGCAGTATTTT. V is TRBV30 and J is TRBJ2-3; D uncertain. V dropped 3 bases and J dropped 3 bases, with 10 bases sitting between them. The CDR3 runs 13 residues. Germline V CDR1 and CDR2: GTSNPN, SVGIG (reference sequence).

The V call is TRBV7-8, the J call TRBJ2-5; D possibly corresponds to TRBD2 (5 bases). The CDR3 loop spans 14 amino acids. The V end lost 3 bases, the J end lost 3 bases, and 11 bases lay between the germline ends. Germline CDR1 reads SGHVS; CDR2 reads FQNEAQ. The CDR3 reads CASSLYEGEETQYF. CDR3 DNA: TGTGCCAGCAGCTTGTACGAGGGAGAAGAGACCCAGTACTTC.

The chain employs TRBV27 and TRBJ2-5; TRBD1 matches 8 bases. V lost 8 bases to trimming and J lost 4 bases; unmatched junction nucleotides: 12. Germline V gene data show CDR1 as MNHEY and CDR2 as SMNVEV (reference sequence). This CDR3 has 15 amino acids. The CDR3 protein is CASGVGQGDLETQYF. As DNA, the CDR3 is TGTGCCAGCGGGGTCGGACAGGGCGATTTAGAGACCCAGTACTTC.

V usage is TRBV10-3 and J usage is TRBJ2-7, with D unclear. Germline V gives CDR1 ENHRY, CDR2 SYGVKD. This CDR3 has 14 amino acids. Trimming shortened V by 2 bases and J by 0 bases, and 8 bases separated the two germline ends. CDR3 region: CAISEPDISYEQYF. For the CDR3, the DNA is TGTGCCATCAGTGAGCCAGACATCTCCTACGAGCAGTACTTC.

The chain carries TRBV5-6 and TRBJ1-2; no clear D gene. V lost 0 bases and J lost 2, with 11 bases in between. The V gene's germline CDR1 is SGHDT and CDR2 YYEEEE. The CDR3 runs to 15 residues. The CDR3 coding sequence is TGTGCCAGCAGCTTGGCCGGCGGGGTGAACTATGGCTACACCTTC. It codes for CASSLAGGVNYGYTF.

This rearrangement joins TRBV28 to TRBJ1-1; unclear D gene. Germline V gives CDR1 MDHEN, CDR2 SYDVKM. The CDR3 contains 15 residues. Trimming stripped 2 bases from V and 5 bases from J, with 15 bases between. This CDR3 is CASSLVGGRYTEAFF. The CDR3 nucleotides read TGTGCCAGCAGTTTAGTTGGAGGGAGGTATACTGAAGCTTTCTTT.

The J gene is TRBJ2-7, the V gene TRBV5-1; TRBD2 might be the D (5 bases). Germline assignment: CDR1 SGHRS and CDR2 YFSETQ. The CDR3 spans 12 residues. With 0 bases removed from V and 6 bases from J, the gap between germline ends came to 7 bases. The CDR3 loop reads CASSLGTAEQYF. Here the CDR3 DNA reads TGCGCCAGCAGCTTGGGGACTGCCGAGCAGTACTTC. Complete variable domain (other parts from reference TRBV5-1 and TRBJ2-7): KAGVTQTPRYLIKTRGQQVTLSCSPISGHRSVSWYQQTPGQGLQFLFEYFSETQRNKGNFPGRFSGRQFSNSRSEMNVSTLELGDSALYLCASSLGTAEQYFGPGTRLTVT.

This clone was observed once. The V call is TRBV19, the J call TRBJ1-2; possible D gene TRBD1, 5 bases. The germline gives CDR1 LNHDA, CDR2 SQIVND (reference sequence). The length of the CDR3 is 16 residues. V was shortened by 0 bases and J by 3 bases, with 14 bases between the two germline ends. The CDR3 reads CASSIDRQTIYYGYTF. Here the CDR3 DNA reads TGTGCCAGTAGTATAGATCGACAGACTATTTACTATGGCTACACCTTC.